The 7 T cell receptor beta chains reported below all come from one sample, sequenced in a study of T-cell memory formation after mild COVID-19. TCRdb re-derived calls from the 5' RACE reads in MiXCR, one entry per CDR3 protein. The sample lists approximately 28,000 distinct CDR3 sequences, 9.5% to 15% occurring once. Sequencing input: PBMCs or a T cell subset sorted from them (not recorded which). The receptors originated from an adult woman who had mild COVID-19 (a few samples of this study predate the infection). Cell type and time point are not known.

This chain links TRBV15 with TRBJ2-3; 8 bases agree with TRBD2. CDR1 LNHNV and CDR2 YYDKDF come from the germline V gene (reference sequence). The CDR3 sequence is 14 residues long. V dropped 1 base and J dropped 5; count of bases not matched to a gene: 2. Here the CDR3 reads CATSRGLAGDTQYF. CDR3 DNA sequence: TGTGCCACCAGCAGAGGGCTAGCGGGAGATACGCAGTATTTT. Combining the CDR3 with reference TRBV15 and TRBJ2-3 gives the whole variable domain DAMVIQNPRYQVTQFGKPVTLSCSQTLNHNVMYWYQQKSSQAPKLLFHYYDKDFNNEADTPDNFQSRRPNTSFCFLDIRSPGLGDTAMYLCATSRGLAGDTQYFGPGTRLTVL.

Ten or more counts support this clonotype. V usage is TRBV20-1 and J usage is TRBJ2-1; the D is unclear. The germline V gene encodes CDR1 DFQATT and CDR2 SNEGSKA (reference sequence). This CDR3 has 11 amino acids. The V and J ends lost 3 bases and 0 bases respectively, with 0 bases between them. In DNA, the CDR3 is TGCAGTGCTAGCTCCTACAATGAGCAGTTCTTC. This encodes CSASSYNEQFF.

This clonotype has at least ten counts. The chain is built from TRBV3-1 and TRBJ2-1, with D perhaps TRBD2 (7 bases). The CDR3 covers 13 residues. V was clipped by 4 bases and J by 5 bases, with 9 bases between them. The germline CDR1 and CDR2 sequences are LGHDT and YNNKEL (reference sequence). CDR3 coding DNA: TGTGCCAGCAGCCGAGGGGGGGACAATGAGCAGTTCTTC. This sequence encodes CASSRGGDNEQFF.

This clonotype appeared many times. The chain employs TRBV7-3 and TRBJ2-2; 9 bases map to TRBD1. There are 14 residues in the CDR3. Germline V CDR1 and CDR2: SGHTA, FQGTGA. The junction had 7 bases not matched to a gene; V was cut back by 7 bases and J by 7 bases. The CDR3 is CASKTDRGFGELFF. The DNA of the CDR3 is TGTGCCAGCAAAACGGACAGGGGATTCGGGGAGCTGTTTTTT. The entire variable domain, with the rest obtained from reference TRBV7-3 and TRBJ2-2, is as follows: GAGVSQTPSNKVTEKGKYVELRCDPISGHTALYWYRQSLGQGPEFLIYFQGTGAADDSGLPNDRFFAVRPEGSVSTLKIQRTERGDSAVYLCASKTDRGFGELFFGEGSRLTVL.

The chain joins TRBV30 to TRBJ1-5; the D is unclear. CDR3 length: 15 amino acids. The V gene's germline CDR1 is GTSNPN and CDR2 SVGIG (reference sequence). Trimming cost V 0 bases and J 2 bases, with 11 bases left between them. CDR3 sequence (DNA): TGTGCCTGGAGTGTATATAATACTCGCAATCAGCCCCAGCATTTT. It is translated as CAWSVYNTRNQPQHF.

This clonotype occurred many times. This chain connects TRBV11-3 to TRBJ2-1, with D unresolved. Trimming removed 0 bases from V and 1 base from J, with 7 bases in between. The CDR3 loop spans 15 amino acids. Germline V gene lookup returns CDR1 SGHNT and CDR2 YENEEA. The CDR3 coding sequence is TGTGCCAGCAGCTTAGATTTGAAGTCCTACAATGAGCAGTTCTTC. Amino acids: CASSLDLKSYNEQFF.

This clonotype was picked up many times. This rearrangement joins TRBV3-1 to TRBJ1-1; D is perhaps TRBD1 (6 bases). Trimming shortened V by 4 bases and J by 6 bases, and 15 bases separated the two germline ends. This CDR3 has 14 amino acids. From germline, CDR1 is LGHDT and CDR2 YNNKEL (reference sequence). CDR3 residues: CASSLHQDRAEAFF. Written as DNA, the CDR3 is TGTGCCAGCAGCCTCCACCAGGACAGAGCTGAAGCTTTCTTT. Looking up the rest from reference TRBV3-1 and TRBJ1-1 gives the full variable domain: DTAVSQTPKYLVTQMGNDKSIKCEQNLGHDTMYWYKQDSKKFLKIMFSYNNKELIINETVPNRFSPKSPDKAHLNLHINSLELGDSAVYFCASSLHQDRAEAFFGQGTRLTVV.